This TCR beta chain was recovered during a study of shared clonotypes between healthy human individuals. Looking at the study overall: Researchers assigned three CD4 naive, three CD4 memory, two CD8 naive and one CD8 memory plate to each donor. Whole-study results and caveats: Across four donors, naive CD4 shared 5% to 6%, naive CD8 less than 4%, memory CD4 less than 2.5%, memory CD8 around 0.42%.

Assay execution took place at the deep level. Clones were sequenced by immunoSEQ multiplex PCR, and TCRdb holds only the in-frame ones, with some missing. The sample has fewer than 3 million clones; around 90% are singletons. The authors divided CD4+ cells into CD45RA+ naive and CD45RA-negative memory subsets. Germline V gene sequence: CDR1 SGHRS, CDR2 YFSETQ. Trimming pared 4 bases from V and 2 bases from J, leaving 18 bases between. This CDR3 spans 16 amino acids. Concerning this clone: Its matching antigen is unknown.

The V call is TRBV5-1, the J call TRBJ2-5; no definite D call. The receptor comes from a man aged 18 to 29 in good health. Some clones in this sample may be carry-over from other donors' samples. The sample comprised naive CD4+ T cells from PBMCs. Subset meaning: CD45RA+ positively selected. In nucleotides, the CDR3 is TGCGCCAGCAGCCTCCTTCGGCCGGGCCTACAAGAGACCCAGTACTTC. Its protein is CASSLLRPGLQETQYF.